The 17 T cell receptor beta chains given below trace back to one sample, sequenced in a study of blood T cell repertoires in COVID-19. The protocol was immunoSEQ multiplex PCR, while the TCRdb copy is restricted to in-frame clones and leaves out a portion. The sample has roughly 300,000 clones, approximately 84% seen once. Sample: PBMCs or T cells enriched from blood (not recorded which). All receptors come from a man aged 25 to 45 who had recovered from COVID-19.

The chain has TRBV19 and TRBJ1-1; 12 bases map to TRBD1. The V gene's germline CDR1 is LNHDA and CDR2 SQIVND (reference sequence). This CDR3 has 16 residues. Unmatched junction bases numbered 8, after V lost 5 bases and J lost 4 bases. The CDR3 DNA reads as TGTGCCAGTAGTTCTGGGACAGGGGGCTTCGGCACTGAAGCTTTCTTT. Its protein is CASSSGTGGFGTEAFF.

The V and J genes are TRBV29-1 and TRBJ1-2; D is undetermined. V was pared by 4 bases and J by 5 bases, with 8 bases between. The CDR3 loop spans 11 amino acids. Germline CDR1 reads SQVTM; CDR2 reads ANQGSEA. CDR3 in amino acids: CSVVALYGYTF. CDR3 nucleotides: TGCAGCGTTGTGGCTCTTTATGGCTACACCTTC.

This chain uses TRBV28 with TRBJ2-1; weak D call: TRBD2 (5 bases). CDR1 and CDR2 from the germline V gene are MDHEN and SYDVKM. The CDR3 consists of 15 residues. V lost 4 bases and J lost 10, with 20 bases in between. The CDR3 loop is CASSYDRGDTGEQFF. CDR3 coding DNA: TGTGCCAGCAGTTACGACCGTGGCGATACGGGAGAGCAGTTCTTC.

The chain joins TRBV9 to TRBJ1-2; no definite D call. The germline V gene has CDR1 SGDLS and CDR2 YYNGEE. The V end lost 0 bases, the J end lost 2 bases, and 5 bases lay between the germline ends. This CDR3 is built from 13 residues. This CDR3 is CASSVDLNYGYTF. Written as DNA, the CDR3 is TGTGCCAGCAGCGTAGACTTAAACTATGGCTACACCTTC. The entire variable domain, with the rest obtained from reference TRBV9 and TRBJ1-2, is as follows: DSGVTQTPKHLITATGQRVTLRCSPRSGDLSVYWYQQSLDQGLQFLIQYYNGEERAKGNILERFSAQQFPDLHSELNLSSLELGDSALYFCASSVDLNYGYTFGSGTRLTVV.

CDR3 sequence reads: CASSPLRLENYGYTF. The CDR3, as DNA: TGTGCCAGCAGCCCTCTTCGACTGGAGAACTATGGCTACACCTTC. The chain has TRBV28 and TRBJ1-2, with D unresolved. Trimming removed 6 bases at V and 2 bases at J, with 16 bases between. CDR3 length: 15 residues. Germline lookup yields CDR1 MDHEN and CDR2 SYDVKM.

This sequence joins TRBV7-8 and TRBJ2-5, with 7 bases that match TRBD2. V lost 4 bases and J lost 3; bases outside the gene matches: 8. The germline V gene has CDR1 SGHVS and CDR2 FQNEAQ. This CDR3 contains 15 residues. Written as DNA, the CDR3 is TGTGCCAGCAGCTCCCCCCCTAGCGGAGAAGAGACCCAGTACTTC. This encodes CASSSPPSGEETQYF.

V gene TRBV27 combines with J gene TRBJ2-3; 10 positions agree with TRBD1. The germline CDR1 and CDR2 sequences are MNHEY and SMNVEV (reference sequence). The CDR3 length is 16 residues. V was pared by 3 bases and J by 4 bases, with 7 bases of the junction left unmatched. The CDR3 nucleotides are TGTGCCAGCAGTTTCTCGTGGACAGGGGGACCAGATACGCAGTATTTT. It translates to CASSFSWTGGPDTQYF.

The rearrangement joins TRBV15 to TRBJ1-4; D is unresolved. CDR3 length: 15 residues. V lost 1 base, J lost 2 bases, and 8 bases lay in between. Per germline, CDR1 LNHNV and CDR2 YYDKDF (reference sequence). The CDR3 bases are TGTGCCACCAGCAGAGGTGGTGGCACTAATGAAAAACTGTTTTTT. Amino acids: CATSRGGGTNEKLFF.

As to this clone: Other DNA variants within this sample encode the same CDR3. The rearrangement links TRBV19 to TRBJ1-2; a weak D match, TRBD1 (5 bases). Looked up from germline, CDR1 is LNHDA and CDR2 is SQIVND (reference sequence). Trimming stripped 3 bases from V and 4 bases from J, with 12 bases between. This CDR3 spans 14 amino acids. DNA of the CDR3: TGTGCCAGTAGTATCGGGCAGGGCCGCTATGGCTACACCTTC. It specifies CASSIGQGRYGYTF.

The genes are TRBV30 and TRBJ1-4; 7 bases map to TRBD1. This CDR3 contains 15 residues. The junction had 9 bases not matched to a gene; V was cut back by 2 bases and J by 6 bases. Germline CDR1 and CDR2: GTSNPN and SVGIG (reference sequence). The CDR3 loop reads CAWSRPGGVYEKLFF. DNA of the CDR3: TGTGCCTGGAGTAGGCCAGGGGGTGTTTATGAAAAACTGTTTTTT.

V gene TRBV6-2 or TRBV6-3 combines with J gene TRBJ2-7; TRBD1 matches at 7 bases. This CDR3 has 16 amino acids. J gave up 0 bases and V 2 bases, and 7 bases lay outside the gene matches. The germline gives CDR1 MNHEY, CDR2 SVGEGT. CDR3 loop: CASSYGPGQRSYEQYF. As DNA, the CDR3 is TGTGCCAGCAGTTACGGCCCGGGACAGCGCTCCTACGAGCAGTACTTC.

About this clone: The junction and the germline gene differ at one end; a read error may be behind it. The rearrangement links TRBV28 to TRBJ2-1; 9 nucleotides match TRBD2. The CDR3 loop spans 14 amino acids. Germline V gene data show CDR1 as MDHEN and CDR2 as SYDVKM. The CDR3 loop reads CASSWVGSGGGVVF. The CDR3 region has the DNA TGTGCCAGCAGTTGGGTGGGATCTGGCGGGGGGGTGGTCTTC.

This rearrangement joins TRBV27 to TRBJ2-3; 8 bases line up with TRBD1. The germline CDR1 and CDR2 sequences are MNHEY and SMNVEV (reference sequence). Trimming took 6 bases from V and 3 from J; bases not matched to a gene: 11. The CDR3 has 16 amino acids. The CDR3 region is CASSLIPTGGTDTQYF. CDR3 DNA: TGTGCCAGCAGCCTTATCCCAACAGGGGGGACAGATACGCAGTATTTT.

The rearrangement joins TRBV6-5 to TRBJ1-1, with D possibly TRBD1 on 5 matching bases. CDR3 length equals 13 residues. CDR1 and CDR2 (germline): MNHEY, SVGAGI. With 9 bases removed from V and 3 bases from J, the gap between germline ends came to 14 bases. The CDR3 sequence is CASSGGWDTEAFF. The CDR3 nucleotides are TGTGCCAGTTCCGGGGGGTGGGACACTGAAGCTTTCTTT.

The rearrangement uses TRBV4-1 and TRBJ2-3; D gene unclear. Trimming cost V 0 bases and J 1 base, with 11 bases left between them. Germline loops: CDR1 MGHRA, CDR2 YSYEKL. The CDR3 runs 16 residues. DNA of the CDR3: TGCGCCAGCAGCCAAGAGGGCATCCCACGCACAGATACGCAGTATTTT. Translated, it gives CASSQEGIPRTDTQYF.

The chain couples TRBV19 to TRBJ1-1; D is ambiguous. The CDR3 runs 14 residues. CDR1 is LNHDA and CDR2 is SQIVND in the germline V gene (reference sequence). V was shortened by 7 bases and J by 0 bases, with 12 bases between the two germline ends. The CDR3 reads CASTLRALNTEAFF. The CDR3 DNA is TGTGCCAGTACCCTGCGGGCTTTGAACACTGAAGCTTTCTTT.

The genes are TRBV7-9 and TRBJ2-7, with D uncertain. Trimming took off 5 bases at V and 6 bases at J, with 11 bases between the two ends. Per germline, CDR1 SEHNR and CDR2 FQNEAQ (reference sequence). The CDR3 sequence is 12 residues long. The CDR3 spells CASSPSRGEQYF. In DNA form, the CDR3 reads TGTGCCAGCAGCCCAAGTAGAGGCGAGCAGTACTTC.